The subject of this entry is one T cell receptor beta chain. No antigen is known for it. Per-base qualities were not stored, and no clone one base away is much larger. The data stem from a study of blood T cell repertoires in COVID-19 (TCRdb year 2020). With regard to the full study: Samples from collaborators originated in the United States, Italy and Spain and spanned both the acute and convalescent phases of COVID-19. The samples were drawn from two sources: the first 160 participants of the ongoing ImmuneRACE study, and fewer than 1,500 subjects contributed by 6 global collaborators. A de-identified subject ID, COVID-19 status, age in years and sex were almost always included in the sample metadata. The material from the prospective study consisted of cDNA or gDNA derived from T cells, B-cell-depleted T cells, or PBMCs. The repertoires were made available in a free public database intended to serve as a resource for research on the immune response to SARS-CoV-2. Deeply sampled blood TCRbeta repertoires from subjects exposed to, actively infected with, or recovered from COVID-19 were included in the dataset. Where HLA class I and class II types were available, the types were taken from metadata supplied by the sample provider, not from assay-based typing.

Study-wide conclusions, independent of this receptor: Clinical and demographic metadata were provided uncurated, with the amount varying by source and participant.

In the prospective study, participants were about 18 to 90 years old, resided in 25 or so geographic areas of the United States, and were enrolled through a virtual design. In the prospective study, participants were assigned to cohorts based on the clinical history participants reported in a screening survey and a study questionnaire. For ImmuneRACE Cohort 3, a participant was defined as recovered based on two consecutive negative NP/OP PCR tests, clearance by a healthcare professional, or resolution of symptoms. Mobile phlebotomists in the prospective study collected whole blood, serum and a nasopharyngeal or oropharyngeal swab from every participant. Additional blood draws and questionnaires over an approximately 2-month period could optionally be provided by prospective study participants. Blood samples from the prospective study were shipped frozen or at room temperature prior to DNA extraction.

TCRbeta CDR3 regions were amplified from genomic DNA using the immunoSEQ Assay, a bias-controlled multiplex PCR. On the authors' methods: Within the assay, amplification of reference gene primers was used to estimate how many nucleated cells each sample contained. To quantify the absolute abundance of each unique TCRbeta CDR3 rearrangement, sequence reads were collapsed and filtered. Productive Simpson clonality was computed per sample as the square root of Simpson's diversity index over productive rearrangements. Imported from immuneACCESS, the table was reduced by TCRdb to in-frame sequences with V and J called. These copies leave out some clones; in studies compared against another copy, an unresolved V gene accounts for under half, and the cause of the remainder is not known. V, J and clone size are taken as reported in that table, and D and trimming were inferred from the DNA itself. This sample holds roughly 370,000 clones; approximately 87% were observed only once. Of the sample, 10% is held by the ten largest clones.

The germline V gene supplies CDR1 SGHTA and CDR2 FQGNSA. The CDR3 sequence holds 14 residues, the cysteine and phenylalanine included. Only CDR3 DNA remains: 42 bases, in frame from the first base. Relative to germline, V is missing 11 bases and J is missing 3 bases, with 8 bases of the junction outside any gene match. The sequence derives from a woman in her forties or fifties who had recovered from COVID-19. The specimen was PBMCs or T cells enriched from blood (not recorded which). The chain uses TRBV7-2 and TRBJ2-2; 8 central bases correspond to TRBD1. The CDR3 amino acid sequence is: CAERTGPDTGELFF. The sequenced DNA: TGTGCCGAGCGGACAGGGCCGGACACCGGGGAGCTGTTTTTT.